The 17 T cell receptor beta chains given below trace back to one sample, sequenced in a study of CD8 T cells in Susac syndrome. A quantity of roughly 0.5 to 1 ug RNA underwent reverse transcription using random hexamers. TCRdb reprocessed the immunoSEQ multiplex PCR reads with MiXCR, giving one entry per CDR3 protein. The data contain over 95,000 distinct CDR3 sequences, approximately 91% of them seen just once; the ten biggest clones take up 0.13% to 0.15%. Sample: CD4+ T cells from PBMCs. Receptors originate from a human donor in good health.

The V call is TRBV29-1, the J call TRBJ2-1, with D possibly matching TRBD2 (6 bases). Trimming removed 6 bases from V and 4 bases from J, with 10 bases in between. Germline-derived CDR1 and CDR2 are SQVTM and ANQGSEA. The CDR3 runs 12 residues. The DNA for the CDR3 is TGCAGCGTGGAGGAGGGTTACAATGAGCAGTTCTTC. It translates to CSVEEGYNEQFF.

The gene calls are TRBV23-1 and TRBJ1-3; D call uncertain. TRBV23-1 is reported as an ORF; its role is uncertain. Trimming shortened V by 0 bases and J by 0 bases, and 9 bases separated the two germline ends. The CDR3 loop spans 16 amino acids. This chain's CDR3 is CASSQSRLGSGNTIYF. The DNA for the CDR3 is TGCGCCAGCAGTCAATCGAGGCTCGGCTCTGGAAACACCATATATTTT.

The chain is built from TRBV5-1 and TRBJ2-1; D ambiguous. With 0 bases removed from V and 2 bases from J, the gap between germline ends came to 3 bases. CDR3 length: 13 residues. Germline assignment: CDR1 SGHRS and CDR2 YFSETQ. Here the CDR3 reads CASSLEAYNEQFF. Here the CDR3 DNA reads TGCGCCAGCAGCTTGGAGGCCTACAATGAGCAGTTCTTC.

The rearrangement links TRBV23-1 to TRBJ2-1, with D maybe TRBD1 (6 bases). TRBV23-1 is flagged as an ORF with uncertain function. The CDR3 loop spans 21 amino acids. V was cut by 7 bases and J by 4 bases, with 35 bases left in between. Written as DNA, the CDR3 is TGCGCCAGCAAAGGGACATTTTACCCCACGCGGCTCCTCGAGATGTACAATGAGCAGTTCTTC. It translates to CASKGTFYPTRLLEMYNEQFF.

The rearrangement joins TRBV6-5 to TRBJ2-7, with 9 nucleotides matching TRBD1. The CDR3 sequence is 15 residues long. CDR1 is MNHEY and CDR2 is SVGAGI in the germline V gene. V shed 0 bases, J shed 4 bases, and the junction held 4 bases outside the gene matches. The CDR3 here is CASSYSTQGAYEQYF. CDR3 nucleotides: TGTGCCAGCAGTTACTCAACACAGGGGGCATACGAGCAGTACTTC.

This chain connects TRBV18 to TRBJ1-5, with 10 bases matching TRBD1. CDR3 length: 15 residues. The germline V gene has CDR1 KGHSH and CDR2 LQKENI. V shed 4 bases, J shed 5 bases, and the junction held 5 bases outside the gene matches. The CDR3 here is CASSQGQGDHQPQHF. CDR3 DNA: TGTGCCAGCTCACAAGGACAGGGGGACCATCAGCCCCAGCATTTT.

The rearrangement joins TRBV20-1 to TRBJ2-5; D might be TRBD2 (6 bases). V gave up 3 bases and J gave up 3 bases, with 17 bases separating them. Germline loops: CDR1 DFQATT, CDR2 SNEGSKA (reference sequence). The CDR3 covers 15 residues. Written as DNA, the CDR3 is TGCAGTGCTAGTTTCCGGGGGATCGGGGAAGAGACCCAGTACTTC. This sequence encodes CSASFRGIGEETQYF.

The table lists this clonotype with a count of one. This sequence joins TRBV6-6 and TRBJ1-4; tentatively, D is TRBD1 (6 bases). Germline CDR1 reads MNHNY; CDR2 reads SVGAGI (reference sequence). This CDR3 spans 13 amino acids. V lost 2 bases to trimming and J lost 7 bases, with 8 bases between them. The CDR3 nucleotides are TGTGCCAGCAGTTACAGGGGGAGTGAAAAACTGTTTTTT. It encodes CASSYRGSEKLFF.

J is TRBJ1-3 and V is TRBV12-3 or TRBV12-4, with a tentative D call TRBD1 (5 bases). Between the trimmed V and J ends, which lost 7 bases and 3 bases, there was a span of 16 bases. The CDR3 sequence is 15 residues long. Here the CDR3 reads CASNPGRSFGNTIYF. CDR3 nucleotide sequence: TGTGCCAGCAACCCGGGACGGAGCTTTGGAAACACCATATATTTT.

The J gene is TRBJ2-1, the V gene TRBV15, with D perhaps matching TRBD2 (6 bases). The CDR3 covers 13 residues. Germline loops: CDR1 LNHNV, CDR2 YYDKDF (reference sequence). The germline V and J ends were trimmed by 5 bases and 6 bases, with 11 bases remaining between them. This chain's CDR3 is CATSPTRSNEQFF. The CDR3 nucleotides are TGTGCCACCAGCCCGACTAGGAGCAATGAGCAGTTCTTC.

J is TRBJ1-5 and V is TRBV7-2, with TRBD1 as a possible D gene (5 bases). The CDR3 runs to 16 residues. V was trimmed by 2 bases and J by 2 bases, leaving 13 bases between them. Germline CDR1 is SGHTA and CDR2 is FQGNSA. CDR3 amino acids: CASSLSTPGGNQPQHF. CDR3 nucleotides: TGTGCCAGCAGCTTATCCACGCCGGGGGGCAATCAGCCCCAGCATTTT.

The sample holds a few counts of this clonotype. The V gene is TRBV9, the J gene TRBJ1-2; D not certain. Trimming stripped 0 bases from V and 8 bases from J, with 14 bases between. The CDR3 loop spans 14 amino acids. Germline V gene sequence: CDR1 SGDLS, CDR2 YYNGEE. The CDR3 DNA follows: TGTGCCAGCAGCGTAGTGGGAACGCCTCGGGGCTACACCTTC. It encodes CASSVVGTPRGYTF.

The rearrangement joins TRBV7-6 to TRBJ1-5; D gene uncertain. The CDR3 extends over 16 amino acids. The V gene lost 1 base and the J gene lost 2 bases, with 12 bases spanning the gap. CDR1 and CDR2 from the germline V gene are SGHVS and FNYEAQ. The CDR3 region is CASSLGPGDRNQPQHF. In nucleotides, the CDR3 is TGTGCCAGCAGCTTAGGGCCCGGGGATCGCAATCAGCCCCAGCATTTT.

The V and J genes are TRBV14 and TRBJ1-2; D is unresolved. V was pared by 0 bases and J by 4 bases, with 9 bases between. This CDR3 is built from 14 residues. The germline gives CDR1 SGHDN, CDR2 FVKESK. The CDR3 DNA is TGTGCCAGCAGCCAAGATCAAAGCCCCTATGGCTACACCTTC. Translating gives CASSQDQSPYGYTF. Looking up the rest from reference TRBV14 and TRBJ1-2 gives the full variable domain: EAGVTQFPSHSVIEKGQTVTLRCDPISGHDNLYWYRRVMGKEIKFLLHFVKESKQDESGMPNNRFLAERTGGTYSTLKVQPAELEDSGVYFCASSQDQSPYGYTFGSGTRLTVV.

The chain's CDR3 is CASRATGTYEQYF. CDR3 nucleotide sequence: TGTGCCAGTAGGGCTACCGGGACCTACGAGCAGTACTTC. The V call is TRBV19, the J call TRBJ2-7; D might be TRBD2 (5 bases). Germline lookup yields CDR1 LNHDA and CDR2 SQIVND (reference sequence). The CDR3 covers 13 residues. The V end was cut by 6 bases, the J end by 2 bases, with 11 bases between.

V gene TRBV7-9 combines with J gene TRBJ1-1; D ambiguous. The CDR3 spans 13 residues. Germline V gene lookup returns CDR1 SEHNR and CDR2 FQNEAQ (reference sequence). V lost 4 bases to trimming and J lost 6 bases, with 12 bases between them. Here the CDR3 reads CASSSSASAEAFF. The CDR3 DNA sequence: TGTGCCAGCAGCTCTTCCGCCTCAGCTGAAGCTTTCTTT.

This chain links TRBV6-6 with TRBJ1-2; D unresolved. Trimming stripped 6 bases from V and 6 bases from J, with 17 bases between. CDR3 length: 14 residues. Germline V gives CDR1 MNHNY, CDR2 SVGAGI (reference sequence). The CDR3 spells CASSPWTRSDGYTF. CDR3 coding DNA: TGTGCCAGCAGCCCCTGGACGCGGTCCGATGGCTACACCTTC.